Each of the 19 T cell receptor beta chains below was sequenced from the same sample in a study of shared clonotypes between healthy human individuals (TCRdb year 2020). Receptor libraries were prepared by the immunoSEQ multiplex PCR assay. Sourced from immuneACCESS, this table was stored by TCRdb with only in-frame sequences that have V and J called. A share of the clones is absent; for the studies checked, an unresolved V gene accounts for under half, and the remainder has no known explanation. This sample gives some 1.5 million clones in total; 95% to 99% of them show up just once. In total, the top ten clones hold about 0.45% of the sample. Sequenced input: naive CD4+ T cells sorted from blood. The sample's cell subset or site label, decoded: CD45RA+ positively selected. The receptors originated from a man between 25 and 39 years old in good health.

The rearrangement links TRBV19 to TRBJ2-1, with TRBD2 matching over 8 bases. Germline CDR1 and CDR2: LNHDA and SQIVND (reference sequence). The CDR3 spans 15 residues. Germline trimming cut 4 bases from V and 5 bases from J; bases unmatched to any gene: 7. CDR3 sequence (DNA): TGTGCCAGTAGTAATAGCGGGACACCACACAATGAGCAGTTCTTC. Its translation is CASSNSGTPHNEQFF.

This clone came up once. The genes are TRBV19 and TRBJ1-2; 7 bases are a match to TRBD1. This CDR3 has 15 amino acids. V was clipped by 6 bases and J by 4 bases; unmatched bases: 11. Germline-derived CDR1 and CDR2 are LNHDA and SQIVND (reference sequence). The CDR3 coding sequence is TGTGCCAGTAGCAGGGGGGACGTTGGCACCTATGGCTACACCTTC. It translates to CASSRGDVGTYGYTF. Based on the CDR3 plus reference TRBV19 and TRBJ1-2, the full variable domain is DGGITQSPKYLFRKEGQNVTLSCEQNLNHDAMYWYRQDPGQGLRLIYYSQIVNDFQKGDIAEGYSVSREKKESFPLTVTSAQKNPTAFYLCASSRGDVGTYGYTFGSGTRLTVV.

The J gene is TRBJ1-2, the V gene TRBV7-9; 9 nucleotides match TRBD1. The CDR3 extends over 15 amino acids. The germline gives CDR1 SEHNR, CDR2 FQNEAQ (reference sequence). The J segment lost 6 bases and the V segment lost 5 bases, leaving 10 bases of the junction unmatched. This chain's CDR3 is CASSGGQGSRDGYTF. DNA of the CDR3: TGTGCCAGCAGCGGAGGACAGGGGAGTAGAGATGGCTACACCTTC.

The rearrangement links TRBV28 to TRBJ1-4, with 9 positions matching TRBD1. Germline V gene sequence: CDR1 MDHEN, CDR2 SYDVKM. The CDR3 runs to 14 residues. Losses at the gene ends were 6 bases for V and 8 bases for J; bases not matched to a gene: 7. CDR3 in amino acids: CASSHGQGTEKLFF. The CDR3 nucleotides are TGTGCCAGCAGCCACGGACAGGGGACGGAAAAACTGTTTTTT.

The chain has TRBV10-2 and TRBJ1-4, with D perhaps matching TRBD1 (5 bases). Germline CDR1 is WSHSY and CDR2 is SAAADI. The CDR3 is 14 residues long. Trimming took off 7 bases at V and 5 bases at J, with 14 bases between the two ends. The CDR3 spells CASISNAGNEKLFF. The CDR3 nucleotides are TGCGCCAGCATCTCAAATGCAGGGAATGAAAAACTGTTTTTT.

V is TRBV25-1 and J is TRBJ2-2; D gene uncertain. V dropped 0 bases and J dropped 0 bases, with 8 bases sitting between them. Germline CDR1 MGHDK, CDR2 SYGVNS. CDR3 length: 16 residues. The CDR3 DNA follows: TGTGCCAGCAGTGAATATAGAGGCGCGAACACCGGGGAGCTGTTTTTT. Its translation: CASSEYRGANTGELFF.

This clone was seen once. V and J are TRBV5-1 and TRBJ2-5, with a possible D match to TRBD2 (5 bases). CDR1 and CDR2 from the germline V gene are SGHRS and YFSETQ. The length of the CDR3 is 15 residues. V was clipped by 0 bases and J by 5 bases, with 14 bases between them. The CDR3 protein is CASSLADQRRETQYF. CDR3 bases: TGCGCCAGCAGCTTGGCCGACCAGCGGAGGGAGACCCAGTACTTC.

To note about this clone: The same CDR3 is also encoded by other DNA sequences in this sample. J is TRBJ1-5 and V is TRBV18; D not resolved. Trimming pared 2 bases from V and 4 bases from J, leaving 6 bases between. Germline values: CDR1 KGHSH, CDR2 LQKENI. This CDR3 is built from 13 residues. In nucleotides, the CDR3 is TGTGCCAGCTCACCATCGGAGAATCAGCCCCAGCATTTT. Translating it yields CASSPSENQPQHF. The whole variable domain, filled in from reference TRBV18 and TRBJ1-5, reads NAGVMQNPRHLVRRRGQEARLRCSPMKGHSHVYWYRQLPEEGLKFMVYLQKENIIDESGMPKERFSAEFPKEGPSILRIQQVVRGDSAAYFCASSPSENQPQHFGDGTRLSIL.

The chain joins TRBV7-2 to TRBJ1-2; possibly TRBD1 for D (6 bases). The CDR3 spans 15 residues. Trimming stripped 2 bases from V and 6 bases from J, with 16 bases between. Germline assignment: CDR1 SGHTA and CDR2 FQGNSA. The CDR3 loop reads CASSLSPAGENGYTF. CDR3 DNA: TGTGCCAGCAGCTTAAGCCCGGCAGGGGAGAATGGCTACACCTTC. The variable domain in full, with the rest retrieved from reference TRBV7-2 and TRBJ1-2, is GAGVSQSPSNKVTEKGKDVELRCDPISGHTALYWYRQSLGQGLEFLIYFQGNSAPDKSGLPSDRFSAERTGGSVSTLTIQRTQQEDSAVYLCASSLSPAGENGYTFGSGTRLTVV.

CDR3 coding DNA: TGTGCGACGGGACAGGGGGCGCTGGGCACAGATACGCAGTATTTT. Translated, it gives CATGQGALGTDTQYF. V is TRBV7-2 and J is TRBJ2-3, with TRBD1 matching over 12 bases. The CDR3 runs to 15 residues. Germline assignment: CDR1 SGHTA and CDR2 FQGNSA.

This chain joins TRBV27 and TRBJ1-1; 7 bases fit TRBD1. Germline V CDR1 and CDR2: MNHEY, SMNVEV (reference sequence). The ends lost 6 bases at V and 2 bases at J; junction bases unmatched: 12. CDR3 length: 16 residues. The CDR3 spells CASSRGRGGGNTEAFF. In nucleotides, the CDR3 is TGTGCCAGCAGCCGGGGACGAGGGGGCGGAAACACTGAAGCTTTCTTT.

A note on this clone: The same CDR3 is also encoded by other DNA sequences in this sample. The chain is built from TRBV5-1 and TRBJ2-7, with 10 bases that match TRBD2. Germline V gene lookup returns CDR1 SGHRS and CDR2 YFSETQ. The CDR3 has 15 amino acids. J was trimmed by 5 bases and V by 0 bases; bases with no gene match: 5. CDR3 DNA: TGCGCCAGCAGCTTGGCCCGGCTAGCGGGAGACGAGCAGTACTTC. Translated: CASSLARLAGDEQYF.

Concerning this clone: This sample also contains other DNA sequences that code for the same CDR3. The genes are TRBV9 and TRBJ2-2; perhaps TRBD2 as D (5 bases). Trimming removed 0 bases at V and 4 bases at J, with 7 bases between. CDR3 length equals 14 residues. Germline lookup yields CDR1 SGDLS and CDR2 YYNGEE. In nucleotides, the CDR3 is TGTGCCAGCAGCGTAGGTGGAGGCACCGGGGAGCTGTTTTTT. It translates to CASSVGGGTGELFF.

The rearrangement links TRBV7-8 to TRBJ1-5, with D possibly being TRBD1 (6 bases). Looked up from germline, CDR1 is SGHVS and CDR2 is FQNEAQ. The ends were cut back, 6 bases at V and 9 bases at J, with 15 bases in the middle. The length of the CDR3 is 13 residues. CDR3 sequence: CASSLSQGPPQHF. The CDR3 DNA sequence: TGTGCCAGCAGTTTATCCCAGGGGCCGCCCCAGCATTTT.

This chain links TRBV7-2 with TRBJ2-7; D possibly corresponds to TRBD1 (5 bases). Trimming shortened V by 2 bases and J by 6 bases, and 23 bases separated the two germline ends. CDR1 SGHTA and CDR2 FQGNSA come from the germline V gene. This CDR3 is 17 amino acids long. The CDR3, as DNA: TGTGCCAGCAGCTTAATTTCCCCCATTGGACAAAAGAGCGAGCAGTACTTC. Translated: CASSLISPIGQKSEQYF.

The V call is TRBV7-8, the J call TRBJ2-1; unclear D gene. The germline gives CDR1 SGHVS, CDR2 FQNEAQ. V lost 1 base, J lost 3 bases, and 10 bases lay in between. The length of the CDR3 is 15 residues. Here the CDR3 DNA reads TGTGCCAGCAGCTTAGAGGCAGGAAACTACAATGAGCAGTTCTTC. Its protein is CASSLEAGNYNEQFF.

The CDR3 DNA reads as TGTGCCAGCAGCTTAGCTCAGGCAACTAATGAAAAACTGTTTTTT. This codes for CASSLAQATNEKLFF. V is TRBV11-2 and J is TRBJ1-4, with no clear D. The V gene lost 1 base and the J gene lost 0 bases, with 6 bases spanning the gap. The length of the CDR3 is 15 residues. The germline CDR1 and CDR2 sequences are SGHAT and FQNNGV.

The chain has TRBV6-5 and TRBJ2-5, with 7 bases that match TRBD1. V trimming: 6 bases; J trimming: 2 bases; junction bases outside the gene matches: 9. Germline CDR1 reads MNHEY; CDR2 reads SVGAGI. CDR3 length: 15 amino acids. CDR3: CASRRTGTVQETQYF. The CDR3 DNA follows: TGTGCCAGCAGAAGGACGGGGACAGTGCAAGAGACCCAGTACTTC.

The rearrangement joins TRBV5-1 to TRBJ2-1, with 7 bases matching TRBD1. The CDR3 is 16 residues long. The junction had 10 bases not matched to a gene; V was cut back by 4 bases and J by 3 bases. Germline CDR1 and CDR2: SGHRS and YFSETQ. The CDR3 here is CASSPTPGQSYNEQFF. In nucleotides, the CDR3 is TGCGCCAGCAGCCCTACTCCGGGACAGAGCTACAATGAGCAGTTCTTC.